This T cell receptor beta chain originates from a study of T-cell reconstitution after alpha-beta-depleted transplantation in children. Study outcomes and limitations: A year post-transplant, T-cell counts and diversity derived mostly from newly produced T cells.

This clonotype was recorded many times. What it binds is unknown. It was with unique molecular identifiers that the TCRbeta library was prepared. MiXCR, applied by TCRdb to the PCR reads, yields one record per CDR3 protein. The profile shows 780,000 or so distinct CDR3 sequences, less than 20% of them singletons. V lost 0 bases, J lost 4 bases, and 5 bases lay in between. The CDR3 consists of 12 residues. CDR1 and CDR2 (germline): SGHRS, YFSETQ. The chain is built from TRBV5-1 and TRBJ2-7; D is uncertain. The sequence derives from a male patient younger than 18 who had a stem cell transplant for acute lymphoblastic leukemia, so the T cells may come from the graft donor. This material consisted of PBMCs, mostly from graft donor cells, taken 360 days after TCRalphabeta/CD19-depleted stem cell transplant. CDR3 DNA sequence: TGCGCCAGCAGCTTGGATCTGTACGAGCAGTACTTC. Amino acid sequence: CASSLDLYEQYF. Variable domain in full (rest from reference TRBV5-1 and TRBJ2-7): KAGVTQTPRYLIKTRGQQVTLSCSPISGHRSVSWYQQTPGQGLQFLFEYFSETQRNKGNFPGRFSGRQFSNSRSEMNVSTLELGDSALYLCASSLDLYEQYFGPGTRLTVT.